The 26 T cell receptor beta chains given below trace back to one sample, sequenced in a study of T cells in localized non-small cell lung cancer. The repertoire was sequenced with immunoSEQ multiplex PCR; TCRdb's copy has only in-frame clones and lacks some. The table shows approximately 31,000 clones, with approximately 94% occurring only once. Material: peripheral blood, obtained before any cancer treatment. Source of these receptors: a woman aged 40-75 years with stage I lung adenocarcinoma.

The chain combines TRBV19 with TRBJ1-1; D is uncertain. The CDR3 covers 12 residues. Trimming removed 7 bases at V and 6 bases at J, with 12 bases between. The germline V gene has CDR1 LNHDA and CDR2 SQIVND (reference sequence). The CDR3 nucleotides are TGTGCCAGTAATCGCCAGTTTGCTGAAGCTTTCTTT. It specifies CASNRQFAEAFF.

V usage is TRBV5-6 and J usage is TRBJ1-5; a weak D match, TRBD1 (6 bases). In germline, CDR1 is SGHDT, CDR2 YYEEEE. V was shortened by 0 bases and J by 3 bases, with 19 bases between the two germline ends. This CDR3 contains 18 residues. The CDR3: CASSLARGGTRANQPQHF. DNA of the CDR3: TGTGCCAGCAGCTTGGCCAGGGGAGGGACTCGGGCCAATCAGCCCCAGCATTTT.

The count of this clone is one. This sequence joins TRBV19 and TRBJ2-2; D might be TRBD2 (6 bases). The germline gives CDR1 LNHDA, CDR2 SQIVND (reference sequence). This CDR3 has 15 amino acids. The V and J ends lost 6 bases and 0 bases respectively, with 11 bases between them. The CDR3 nucleotides read TGTGCCAGTAGGATCGGGAGTACGAACACCGGGGAGCTGTTTTTT. This translates into CASRIGSTNTGELFF.

This chain joins TRBV7-2 and TRBJ1-2; no firm D call. V gave up 4 bases and J gave up 4 bases, with 16 bases separating them. The CDR3 consists of 15 residues. CDR1 is SGHTA, CDR2 FQGNSA, per germline. The CDR3 sequence is CASSSRQDGPYGYTF. The CDR3 nucleotides are TGTGCCAGCAGCTCGCGCCAGGACGGCCCCTATGGCTACACCTTC.

In its sample, this clone was seen once. This sequence joins TRBV11-2 and TRBJ2-5, with unresolved D. Germline CDR1 reads SGHAT; CDR2 reads FQNNGV. The CDR3 covers 15 residues. Trimming pared 3 bases from V and 7 bases from J, leaving 18 bases between. Here the CDR3 reads CASSFPPVAGGTQYF. The DNA of the CDR3 is TGTGCCAGCAGCTTTCCCCCAGTAGCCGGCGGGACCCAGTACTTC.

The chain carries TRBV5-1 and TRBJ1-2; no clear D. V lost 4 bases and J lost 0, with 10 bases in between. This CDR3 comprises 14 residues. Germline-derived CDR1 and CDR2 are SGHRS and YFSETQ. For the CDR3, the DNA is TGCGCCAGCAGCCTCAGTAAAGCTAACTATGGCTACACCTTC. Translating it yields CASSLSKANYGYTF. The full variable domain, rest sourced from reference TRBV5-1 and TRBJ1-2, is KAGVTQTPRYLIKTRGQQVTLSCSPISGHRSVSWYQQTPGQGLQFLFEYFSETQRNKGNFPGRFSGRQFSNSRSEMNVSTLELGDSALYLCASSLSKANYGYTFGSGTRLTVV.

This clone appeared once. V and J are TRBV5-4 and TRBJ2-3, with 8 bases aligning to TRBD1. Per the germline V gene, CDR1 is SGHNT and CDR2 is YYREEE (reference sequence). Losses at the gene ends were 1 base for V and 4 bases for J; bases not matched to a gene: 5. The CDR3 sequence is 15 residues long. CDR3 region: CASSLRQGRADTQYF. The CDR3 DNA reads as TGTGCCAGCAGCTTGAGACAGGGGCGCGCAGATACGCAGTATTTT.

The genes are TRBV27 and TRBJ2-1; possible D gene TRBD2, 5 bases. The CDR3 length is 15 residues. Trimming took off 2 bases at V and 5 bases at J, with 13 bases between the two ends. Germline CDR1 is MNHEY and CDR2 is SMNVEV (reference sequence). The CDR3 here is CASSLGSSGNNEQFF. The CDR3 DNA reads as TGTGCCAGCAGTTTAGGGTCCAGCGGAAACAATGAGCAGTTCTTC.

The chain recombines TRBV28 with TRBJ1-2, with D perhaps matching TRBD1 (6 bases). The V end lost 7 bases, the J end lost 4 bases, and 13 bases lay between the germline ends. This CDR3 is built from 13 residues. Germline V gives CDR1 MDHEN, CDR2 SYDVKM. The CDR3 region has the DNA TGTGCCAGCACCGGGGGGCTTTTCTATGGCTACACCTTC. Protein product: CASTGGLFYGYTF.

The chain uses TRBV10-1 and TRBJ2-5; 7 positions agree with TRBD1. The V segment lost 0 bases and the J segment 5 bases; nucleotides outside the gene matches: 6. The CDR3 sequence is 15 residues long. CDR1 and CDR2 from the germline V gene are WNHNN and SYGVQD (reference sequence). The CDR3 region has the DNA TGCGCCAGCAGTGAGTCGGGCAGGGGGAGTGAGACCCAGTACTTC. Protein sequence: CASSESGRGSETQYF.

The chain carries TRBV7-8 and TRBJ1-1; 8 bases agree with TRBD1. The germline V gene has CDR1 SGHVS and CDR2 FQNEAQ. V dropped 3 bases and J dropped 4; count of bases not matched to a gene: 10. The CDR3 has 16 amino acids. The DNA for the CDR3 is TGTGCCAGCAGCTTTATGCAGGGGGCTTTGAGCACTGAAGCTTTCTTT. Translated: CASSFMQGALSTEAFF.

The genes are TRBV7-2 and TRBJ2-1; no clear D gene. The CDR3 is made up of 14 amino acids. V was clipped by 6 bases and J by 0 bases, with 9 bases between them. Germline V lookup: CDR1 SGHTA, CDR2 FQGNSA. CDR3 region: CASSFSYSYNEQFF. CDR3 nucleotide sequence: TGTGCCAGCAGTTTTTCCTACTCCTACAATGAGCAGTTCTTC.

The chain links TRBV2 to TRBJ2-7; 11 nucleotides align to TRBD1. Looked up from germline, CDR1 is SNHLY and CDR2 is FYNNEI. V lost 3 bases to trimming and J lost 2 bases; unmatched junction nucleotides: 3. This CDR3 is 15 amino acids long. The CDR3 loop is CASSEGQGGTYEQYF. DNA of the CDR3: TGTGCCAGCAGTGAGGGACAGGGGGGGACCTACGAGCAGTACTTC.

The chain uses TRBV14 and TRBJ2-2; D possibly matches TRBD1 or TRBD2 (6 bases each). The V gene lost 0 bases and the J gene lost 6 bases, with 14 bases spanning the gap. The CDR3 is made up of 16 amino acids. Germline CDR1 SGHDN, CDR2 FVKESK. CDR3: CASSQERWGAPGELFF. CDR3 nucleotide sequence: TGTGCCAGCAGCCAAGAACGTTGGGGGGCGCCCGGGGAGCTGTTTTTT.

The chain is built from TRBV30 and TRBJ1-2, with D possibly TRBD1 on 6 matching bases. V was trimmed by 3 bases and J by 0 bases, leaving 11 bases between them. Germline lookup yields CDR1 GTSNPN and CDR2 SVGIG (reference sequence). The CDR3 consists of 14 residues. CDR3 coding DNA: TGTGCCTGGAGGTGGGACACCCCTAACTATGGCTACACCTTC. It yields the protein CAWRWDTPNYGYTF.

This clone was observed a handful of times. Written as DNA, the CDR3 is TGTGCTAGTGGTTTGGACAGGGGTTGGTACGAGCAGTACTTC. It translates to CASGLDRGWYEQYF. The chain recombines TRBV12-5 with TRBJ2-7; 7 bases map to TRBD1. Germline values: CDR1 LGHNT, CDR2 FRNRAP. CDR3 length equals 14 residues. The V gene end was trimmed by 1 base and the J gene end by 4 bases; junction bases not matched to a gene: 4.

CDR3 in amino acids: CASSHDRANSYEQYF. DNA of the CDR3: TGTGCCAGCAGTCACGACAGGGCTAACTCCTACGAGCAGTACTTC. J is TRBJ2-7 and V is TRBV6-5; 7 nucleotides align to TRBD1. V was clipped by 5 bases and J by 0 bases; unmatched bases: 7. CDR3 length equals 15 residues. Germline lookup yields CDR1 MNHEY and CDR2 SVGAGI.

The chain carries TRBV28 and TRBJ2-7; D is perhaps TRBD1 (8 bases). Germline assignment: CDR1 MDHEN and CDR2 SYDVKM. This CDR3 has 17 amino acids. V lost 5 bases and J 2 bases, leaving 22 bases between the germline ends. The chain's CDR3 is CASSTPLDREGPYEQYF. CDR3 coding DNA: TGTGCCAGCAGTACCCCCTTGGACAGGGAGGGACCCTACGAGCAGTACTTC.

This chain connects TRBV5-1 to TRBJ2-3; maybe TRBD2 (7 bases). V shed 0 bases and J shed 3 bases, with 11 bases lying between them. Germline V CDR1 and CDR2: SGHRS, YFSETQ. The CDR3 consists of 15 residues. CDR3 residues: CASSLARGGTDTQYF. The CDR3 nucleotides are TGCGCCAGCAGCTTGGCGAGGGGGGGAACAGATACGCAGTATTTT.

The chain combines TRBV10-3 with TRBJ2-1; 7 bases are shared with TRBD1. The ends lost 6 bases at V and 0 bases at J; junction bases unmatched: 5. The CDR3 sequence is 15 residues long. Germline values: CDR1 ENHRY, CDR2 SYGVKD. CDR3: CAISYDRASYNEQFF. The CDR3 nucleotides are TGTGCCATCAGCTACGACAGGGCCTCCTACAATGAGCAGTTCTTC.

This chain uses TRBV6-6 with TRBJ2-3; 13 bases fit TRBD2. V shed 5 bases, J shed 0 bases, and the junction held 2 bases outside the gene matches. The germline gives CDR1 MNHNY, CDR2 SVGAGI (reference sequence). The CDR3 covers 16 residues. CDR3 in DNA: TGTGCCAGCAGTGGACTAGCGGGAGCCAGCACAGATACGCAGTATTTT. It is translated as CASSGLAGASTDTQYF.

The chain joins TRBV7-2 to TRBJ1-2, with 9 bases matching TRBD1. Germline V lookup: CDR1 SGHTA, CDR2 FQGNSA. The CDR3 has 17 residues. J was trimmed by 7 bases and V by 4 bases; bases with no gene match: 16. In DNA form, the CDR3 reads TGTGCCAGCAGCTCACTGCAATATCCCGGGACAGGGCTTGGCTACACCTTC. This gives the protein CASSSLQYPGTGLGYTF.

The V gene is TRBV5-8, the J gene TRBJ1-1; 7 nucleotides align to TRBD1. The V gene's germline CDR1 is SGHTS and CDR2 YDEGEE. CDR3 length: 16 residues. The V segment lost 2 bases and the J segment 3 bases; nucleotides outside the gene matches: 10. The CDR3 protein is CASSFGYRGGYTEAFF. The CDR3 DNA sequence: TGTGCCAGCAGCTTTGGATACAGGGGAGGATACACTGAAGCTTTCTTT.

The J gene is TRBJ2-5, the V gene TRBV4-2, with D tentatively TRBD1 (5 bases). V lost 5 bases to trimming and J lost 2 bases, with 9 bases between them. This CDR3 contains 13 residues. CDR1 and CDR2 from the germline V gene are LGHNA and YNFKEQ. CDR3 DNA sequence: TGTGCCAGCAGCAGGGGCTCTCAAGAGACCCAGTACTTC. Translation: CASSRGSQETQYF.

V usage is TRBV9 and J usage is TRBJ2-3, with 7 bases aligning to TRBD2. CDR1 and CDR2 from the germline V gene are SGDLS and YYNGEE. The junction had 10 bases not matched to a gene; V was cut back by 4 bases and J by 5 bases. The CDR3 runs 15 residues. The CDR3 sequence: CASSSLSGARDTQYF. CDR3 nucleotides: TGTGCCAGCAGCTCTTTAAGCGGGGCTAGAGATACGCAGTATTTT.

The rearrangement links TRBV28 to TRBJ2-5; 7 nucleotides agree with TRBD1. Looked up from germline, CDR1 is MDHEN and CDR2 is SYDVKM. With 5 bases clipped from V and 5 bases from J, the junction kept 8 bases outside the gene matches. This CDR3 is built from 14 residues. CDR3 sequence: CASSTRQGSETQYF. The CDR3 region has the DNA TGTGCCAGCAGTACCCGACAGGGCTCGGAGACCCAGTACTTC.